This T cell receptor (beta chain) derives from a study of cytomegalovirus exposure and HLA in healthy donors. Turning to the study itself: Findings of an earlier analysis included 110 million or so unique TCR beta sequences from some 190 million T cells. Clustering assigned 81% of the roughly 400 genotyped donors to the Caucasian-associated ancestry cluster. General study points: Most TCR beta V segments were productive about 87% or about 30% of the time in an earlier analysis. According to reports, the classifier identified cytomegalovirus status with high specificity and sensitivity.

With V trimmed by 9 bases and J by 4 bases, 3 bases remained unmatched. CDR3 size: 13 residues. Germline V gene lookup returns CDR1 SNHLY and CDR2 FYNNEI. With 60 Vbeta and 13 Jbeta primers, the PCR was carried out. The assay was immunoSEQ multiplex PCR, and TCRdb's table has in-frame clones only and misses some. The sample records about 260,000 clones, approximately 85% being singletons. Worth noting for this clone: Its antigen is currently unknown.

The genes are TRBV2 and TRBJ2-3, with TRBD2 identical over 11 bases. The TCR comes from a woman aged 40 to 50 in good health and CMV-seropositive. Input material: PBMCs. CDR3 nucleotide sequence: TGTGCCAGAGGACTAGCGGGCGCAGATACGCAGTATTTT. Protein sequence: CARGLAGADTQYF.